This T cell receptor beta chain was identified in a study of T-cell memory formation after mild COVID-19. For the study at large: TCR clusters were largely donor specific.

Trimming took 6 bases from V and 3 from J; bases not matched to a gene: 4. CDR3 length: 14 amino acids. Using constant-segment primers, 5'RACE produced TCR alpha and TCR beta cDNA libraries carrying sample barcodes and UMIs. MiXCR, applied by TCRdb to the 5' RACE reads, yields one record per CDR3 protein. The sample includes roughly 450,000 distinct CDR3 sequences, 18% of them seen just once. Study-level points and caveats: A second wave of clones peaked on day 37, and their SARS-CoV-2 specificity went unconfirmed.

On this clonotype itself: What it binds is not known.

This clonotype originated in an adult woman who had mild COVID-19 (a few samples of this study predate the infection). Cell type and time point are not known. The sample consisted of PBMCs or a T cell subset sorted from them (not recorded which). J is TRBJ2-5 and V is TRBV12-3 or TRBV12-4; 10 bases are a match to TRBD1. CDR3 sequence (DNA): TGTGCCAGCAGCCACGGACAGGGGGAAGAGACCCAGTACTTC. The encoded protein is CASSHGQGEETQYF.